This T cell receptor (beta chain) was identified in a study of T cell responses to AZD1222 COVID-19 vaccine. General observations from the study: Without day 14 samples, only post-peak T cell repertoires were studied.

As concerns this clone: Its antigen remains unidentified.

This CDR3 spans 14 amino acids. Trimming pared 0 bases from V and 5 bases from J, leaving 10 bases between. Germline lookup yields CDR1 SGHAT and CDR2 FQNNGV. Produced via immunoSEQ multiplex PCR; TCRdb's table is partial and in-frame only. The sample consists of around 80,000 clones, about four fifths of them appearing once. This chain uses TRBV11-2 with TRBJ1-1; D perhaps matches TRBD1 (5 bases). The sequencing here drew on peripheral blood, taken 28 days after the second AZD1222 dose. This clonotype originated in an adult who received the AZD1222 COVID-19 vaccine. As DNA, the CDR3 is TGTGCCAGCAGCTTAGAGGTTCGGGGGACTGAAGCTTTCTTT. As protein: CASSLEVRGTEAFF. The whole variable domain, remainder taken from reference TRBV11-2 and TRBJ1-1, is EAGVAQSPRYKIIEKRQSVAFWCNPISGHATLYWYQQILGQGPKLLIQFQNNGVVDDSQLPKDRFSAERLKGVDSTLKIQPAKLEDSAVYLCASSLEVRGTEAFFGQGTRLTVV.